This T cell receptor beta chain emerged from a study of shared clonotypes between healthy human individuals. Sequencing used immunoSEQ multiplex PCR; TCRdb keeps in-frame clones, though not all of them. The sample lists over a million clones, about four fifths occurring once. The length of the CDR3 is 17 residues. The germline gives CDR1 MDHEN, CDR2 SYDVKM. Trimming cost V 4 bases and J 6 bases; bases outside gene matches: 14. V and J are TRBV28 and TRBJ2-1; 8 bases agree with TRBD2. The sequence derives from a man in his late teens or twenties in good health. Some clones in this sample may be carry-over from other donors' samples. Sequenced: memory CD4+ T cells from PBMCs. Subset described: CD45RA-negative fraction. CDR3 in DNA: TGTGCCAGCAGTTCGACCCGCACGTGGAGCGGGAGCAATGAGCAGTTCTTC. Encoded protein: CASSSTRTWSGSNEQFF.